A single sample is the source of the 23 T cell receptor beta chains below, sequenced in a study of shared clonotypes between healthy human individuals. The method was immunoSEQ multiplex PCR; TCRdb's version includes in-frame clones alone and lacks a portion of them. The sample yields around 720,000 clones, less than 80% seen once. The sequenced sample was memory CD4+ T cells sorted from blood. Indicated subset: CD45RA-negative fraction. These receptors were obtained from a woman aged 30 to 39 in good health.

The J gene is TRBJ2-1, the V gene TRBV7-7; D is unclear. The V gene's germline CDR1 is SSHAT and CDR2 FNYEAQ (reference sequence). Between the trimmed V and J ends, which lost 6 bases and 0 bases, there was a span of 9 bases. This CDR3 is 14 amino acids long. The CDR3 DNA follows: TGTGCCAGCAGTCCGACCCCCTCCTACAATGAGCAGTTCTTC. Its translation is CASSPTPSYNEQFF.

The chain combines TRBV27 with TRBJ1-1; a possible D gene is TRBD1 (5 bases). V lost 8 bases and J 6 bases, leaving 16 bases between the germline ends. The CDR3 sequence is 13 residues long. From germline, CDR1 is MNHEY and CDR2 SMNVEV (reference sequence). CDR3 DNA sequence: TGTGCCAGCCGAGGGACCTCGAGGTCTGAAGCTTTCTTT. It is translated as CASRGTSRSEAFF.

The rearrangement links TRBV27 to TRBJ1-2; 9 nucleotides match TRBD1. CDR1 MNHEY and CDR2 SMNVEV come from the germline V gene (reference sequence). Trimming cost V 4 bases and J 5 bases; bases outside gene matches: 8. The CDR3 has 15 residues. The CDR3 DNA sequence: TGTGCCAGCAGTTCACCGGGACAGGGAGGGTATGGCTACACCTTC. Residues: CASSSPGQGGYGYTF.

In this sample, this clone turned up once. CDR3 bases: TGTGCCAGCAGCGAAGGGGGCTTGAACACTGAAGCTTTCTTT. It specifies CASSEGGLNTEAFF. The chain combines TRBV11-1 with TRBJ1-1; 7 bases align to TRBD1. Germline V gene lookup returns CDR1 SGHAT and CDR2 FQDESV (reference sequence). After removal of 5 bases from V and 0 bases from J, the junction contained 3 bases not matched to a gene. This CDR3 has 14 amino acids.

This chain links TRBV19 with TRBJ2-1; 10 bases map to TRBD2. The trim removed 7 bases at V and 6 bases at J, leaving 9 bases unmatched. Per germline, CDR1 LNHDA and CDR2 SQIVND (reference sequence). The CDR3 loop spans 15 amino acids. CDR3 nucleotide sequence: TGTGCCAGTACCGAGACTAGCGGGCGCGGCAATGAGCAGTTCTTC. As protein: CASTETSGRGNEQFF.

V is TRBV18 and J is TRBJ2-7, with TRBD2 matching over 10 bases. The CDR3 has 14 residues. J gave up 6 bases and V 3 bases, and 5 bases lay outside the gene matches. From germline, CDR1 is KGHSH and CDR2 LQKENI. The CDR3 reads CASSPTLAGVEQYF. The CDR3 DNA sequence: TGTGCCAGCTCACCCACGCTAGCGGGAGTCGAGCAGTACTTC.

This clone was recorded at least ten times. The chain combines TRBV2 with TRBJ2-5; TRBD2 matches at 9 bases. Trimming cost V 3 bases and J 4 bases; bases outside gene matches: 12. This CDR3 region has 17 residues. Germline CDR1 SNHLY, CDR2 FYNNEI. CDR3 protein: CASSDALAGSVGETQYF. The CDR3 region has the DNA TGTGCCAGCAGTGATGCCCTAGCGGGATCAGTTGGAGAGACCCAGTACTTC.

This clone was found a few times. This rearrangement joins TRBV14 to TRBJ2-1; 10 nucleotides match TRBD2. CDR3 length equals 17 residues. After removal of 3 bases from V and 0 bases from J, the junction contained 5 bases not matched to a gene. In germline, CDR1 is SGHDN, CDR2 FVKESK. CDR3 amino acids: CASSHFSGRSSYNEQFF. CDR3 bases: TGTGCCAGCAGCCACTTTAGCGGGAGGAGCTCCTACAATGAGCAGTTCTTC.

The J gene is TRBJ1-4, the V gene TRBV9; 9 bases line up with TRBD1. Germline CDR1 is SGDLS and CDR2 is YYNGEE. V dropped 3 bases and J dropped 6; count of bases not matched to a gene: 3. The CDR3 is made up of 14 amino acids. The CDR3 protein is CASSERTGDEKLFF. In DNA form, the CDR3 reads TGTGCCAGCAGCGAGCGGACAGGGGATGAAAAACTGTTTTTT.

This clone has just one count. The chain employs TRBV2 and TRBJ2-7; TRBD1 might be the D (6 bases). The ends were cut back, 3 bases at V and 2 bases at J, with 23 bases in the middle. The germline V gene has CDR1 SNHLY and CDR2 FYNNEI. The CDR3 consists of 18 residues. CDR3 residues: CASSDRFYSGRDTYEQYF. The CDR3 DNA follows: TGTGCCAGCAGTGATCGGTTTTATTCGGGACGGGACACCTACGAGCAGTACTTC.

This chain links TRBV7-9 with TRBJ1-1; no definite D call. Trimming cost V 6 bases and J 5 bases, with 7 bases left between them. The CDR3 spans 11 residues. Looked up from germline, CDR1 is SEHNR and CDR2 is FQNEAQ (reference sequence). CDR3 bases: TGTGCCAGCAGAGGTGAGACTGAAGCTTTCTTT. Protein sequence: CASRGETEAFF.

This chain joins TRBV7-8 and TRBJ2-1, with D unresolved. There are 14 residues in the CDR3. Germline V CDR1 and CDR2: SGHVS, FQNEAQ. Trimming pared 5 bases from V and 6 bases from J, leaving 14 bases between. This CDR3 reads CASSPRLEVNEQFF. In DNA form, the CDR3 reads TGTGCCAGCAGCCCGCGCCTAGAAGTCAATGAGCAGTTCTTC.

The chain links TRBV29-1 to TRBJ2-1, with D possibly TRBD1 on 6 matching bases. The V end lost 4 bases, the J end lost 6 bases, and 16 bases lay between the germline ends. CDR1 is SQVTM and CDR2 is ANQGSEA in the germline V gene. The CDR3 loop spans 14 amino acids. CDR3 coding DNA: TGCAGCGTTGCTAAAGGGGGTAGTGGCAATGAGCAGTTCTTC. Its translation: CSVAKGGSGNEQFF.

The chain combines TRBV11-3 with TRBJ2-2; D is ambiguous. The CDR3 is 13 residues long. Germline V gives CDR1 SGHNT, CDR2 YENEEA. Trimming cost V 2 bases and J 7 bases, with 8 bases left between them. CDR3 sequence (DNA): TGTGCCAGCAGCTTAATGGGGTACGGGGAGCTGTTTTTT. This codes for CASSLMGYGELFF.

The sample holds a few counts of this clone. The CDR3 sequence: CASSALAGGQVNEQFF. The CDR3 DNA reads TGCGCCAGCAGCGCCCTAGCGGGAGGGCAAGTTAATGAGCAGTTCTTC. V and J are TRBV5-1 and TRBJ2-1; TRBD2 aligns across 12 bases. CDR1 and CDR2 from the germline V gene are SGHRS and YFSETQ. After removal of 4 bases from V and 7 bases from J, the junction contained 9 bases not matched to a gene. The CDR3 is 16 amino acids.

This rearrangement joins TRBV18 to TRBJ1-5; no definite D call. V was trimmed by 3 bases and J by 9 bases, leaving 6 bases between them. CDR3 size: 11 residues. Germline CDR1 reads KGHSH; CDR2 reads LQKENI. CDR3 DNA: TGTGCCAGCTCACCCTCGGGGCCCCAGCATTTT. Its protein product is CASSPSGPQHF.

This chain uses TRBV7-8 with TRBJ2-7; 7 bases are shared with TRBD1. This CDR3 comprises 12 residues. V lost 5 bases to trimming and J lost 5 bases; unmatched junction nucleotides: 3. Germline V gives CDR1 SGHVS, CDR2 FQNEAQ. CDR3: CASSLTGDEQYF. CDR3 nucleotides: TGTGCCAGCAGCCTAACAGGGGACGAGCAGTACTTC. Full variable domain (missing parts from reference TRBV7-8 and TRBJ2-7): GAGVSQSPRYKVAKRGQDVALRCDPISGHVSLFWYQQALGQGPEFLTYFQNEAQLDKSGLPSDRFFAERPEGSVSTLKIQRTQQEDSAVYLCASSLTGDEQYFGPGTRLTVT.

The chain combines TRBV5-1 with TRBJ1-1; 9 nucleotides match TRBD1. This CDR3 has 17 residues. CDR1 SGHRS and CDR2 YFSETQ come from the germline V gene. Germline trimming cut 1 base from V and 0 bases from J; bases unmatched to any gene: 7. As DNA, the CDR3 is TGCGCCAGCAGCTTGACCGACAGGGGGGGATTGAACACTGAAGCTTTCTTT. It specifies CASSLTDRGGLNTEAFF.

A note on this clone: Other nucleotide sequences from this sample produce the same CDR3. The CDR3 DNA is TGCGCCAGCAGCTTGGGTAGGGGGCTCACAGATACGCAGTATTTT. Its translation: CASSLGRGLTDTQYF. The V call is TRBV5-1, the J call TRBJ2-3; 7 bases agree with TRBD1. CDR1 is SGHRS, CDR2 YFSETQ, per germline. The trim removed 0 bases at V and 2 bases at J, leaving 3 bases unmatched. The CDR3 is 15 residues long.

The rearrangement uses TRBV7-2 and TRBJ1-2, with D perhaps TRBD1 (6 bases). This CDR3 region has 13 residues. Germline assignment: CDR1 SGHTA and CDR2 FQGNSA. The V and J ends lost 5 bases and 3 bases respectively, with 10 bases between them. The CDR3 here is CASSPDRHYGYTF. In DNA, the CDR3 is TGTGCCAGCAGCCCGGACAGACACTATGGCTACACCTTC.

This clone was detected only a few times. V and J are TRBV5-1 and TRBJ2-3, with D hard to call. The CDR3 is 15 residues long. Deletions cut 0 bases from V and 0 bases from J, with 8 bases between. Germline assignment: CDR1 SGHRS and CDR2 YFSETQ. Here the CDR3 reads CASSLGPESTDTQYF. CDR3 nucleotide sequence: TGCGCCAGCAGCTTGGGGCCCGAGAGCACAGATACGCAGTATTTT.

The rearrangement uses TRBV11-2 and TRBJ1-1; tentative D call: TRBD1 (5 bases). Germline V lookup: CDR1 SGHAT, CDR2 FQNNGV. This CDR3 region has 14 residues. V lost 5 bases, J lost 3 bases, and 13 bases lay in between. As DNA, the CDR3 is TGTGCCAGCAGCACAACAGGTCCCTACACTGAAGCTTTCTTT. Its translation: CASSTTGPYTEAFF.

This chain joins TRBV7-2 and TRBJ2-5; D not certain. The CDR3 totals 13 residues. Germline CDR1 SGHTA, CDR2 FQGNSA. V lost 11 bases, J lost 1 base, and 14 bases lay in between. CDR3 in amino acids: CACSVVAQETQYF. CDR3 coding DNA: TGTGCCTGTAGTGTGGTGGCCCAAGAGACCCAGTACTTC.